Listed below are T cell receptor beta chains from one sample, sequenced in a study of identical twins. TCRdb independently ran MiXCR on the 5' RACE reads; one entry per CDR3 protein. Here the sample spans roughly 690,000 distinct CDR3 sequences, over 5% being singletons. Sequenced: naive T cells sorted from blood. These receptors were collected from a man aged 18 to 35 in good health. CDR3s include the opening cysteine and the closing phenylalanine or tryptophan. A D gene is named only where the DNA matches it firmly. Not every row has a clone size; where given, it reads once, few, many or a size class.

size	V	J	D	CDR3	DNA
many	TRBV7-9	TRBJ2-1	TRBD2	CASSSSGEYNEQFF	TGTGCCAGCAGTTCTAGCGGAGAGTACAATGAGCAGTTCTTC
NA	TRBV20-1	TRBJ2-1	NA	CSATGWGTYNEQFF	TGCAGTGCTACAGGGTGGGGGACCTACAATGAGCAGTTCTTC
NA	TRBV5-1	TRBJ2-5	NA	CASSFRRVGQETHYF	TGCGCCAGCAGCTTCAGGAGAGTGGGCCAAGAGACCCATTACTTC
few	TRBV29-1	TRBJ2-2	NA	CSVAILATTGELFF	TGCAGCGTAGCTATTCTAGCGACTACCGGGGAGCTGTTTTTT
many	TRBV29-1	TRBJ2-5	NA	CSARGRGETQYF	TGCAGCGCGCGGGGACGAGGAGAGACCCAGTACTTC
many	TRBV4-2	TRBJ2-1	NA	CASSQDSPGDWNNEQFF	TGTGCCAGCAGCCAAGATAGCCCAGGGGACTGGAACAATGAGCAGTTCTTC
once	TRBV6-1	TRBJ1-5	NA	CASRRVLEPQHF	TGTGCCAGCAGGCGTGTGTTGGAGCCCCAGCATTTT
many	TRBV4-2	TRBJ1-1	NA	CASSQITQGNTEAFF	TGTGCCAGCAGCCAAATCACACAGGGGAACACTGAAGCTTTCTTT
many	TRBV29-1	TRBJ2-3	NA	CSVVGWRGTDTQYF	TGCAGCGTTGTAGGTTGGCGGGGCACAGATACGCAGTATTTT
many	TRBV6-2/TRBV6-3	TRBJ2-1	NA	CASSQGRSSPSRQFF	TGTGCCAGCAGTCAGGGACGCTCGAGCCCCTCAAGGCAGTTCTTC
NA	TRBV7-6	TRBJ2-5	NA	CASSLAARSQETQYF	TGTGCCAGCAGCTTAGCCGCTAGATCCCAAGAGACCCAGTACTTC
many	TRBV25-1	TRBJ2-3	NA	CASSEGGSLGTQYF	TGTGCCAGCAGTGAAGGAGGATCACTAGGTACGCAGTATTTT
many	TRBV4-3	TRBJ2-5	NA	CASSQEVPGVRETQYF	TGCGCCAGCAGCCAAGAGGTGCCAGGGGTGAGGGAGACCCAGTACTTC
NA	TRBV2	TRBJ1-1	NA	CASSRTGVMNTEAFF	TGTGCCAGCAGCCGAACAGGAGTCATGAACACTGAAGCTTTCTTT
NA	TRBV3-1	TRBJ1-1	NA	CASSQGDVAFF	TGTGCCAGCAGCCAAGGGGACGTGGCTTTCTTT
NA	TRBV18	TRBJ2-7	NA	CASSPYRDNYEQYF	TGTGCCAGCTCACCTTACAGGGATAACTACGAGCAGTACTTC
few	TRBV4-1	TRBJ2-6	NA	CASSQTTAGKYRSGANVLTF	TGCGCCAGCAGCCAGACTACCGCAGGGAAGTACCGCTCTGGGGCCAACGTCCTGACTTTC
many	TRBV5-1	TRBJ2-2	NA	CASSLGMNTEELFF	TGCGCCAGCAGCTTGGGTATGAACACCGAGGAGCTGTTTTTT
many	TRBV27	TRBJ2-7	NA	CASSAGHEQYF	TGTGCCAGCAGTGCTGGGCACGAGCAGTACTTC
once	TRBV7-9	TRBJ2-7	TRBD1	CASTERTGAIYEQYF	TGTGCCAGCACCGAACGGACAGGAGCTATCTACGAGCAGTACTTC
many	TRBV12-5	TRBJ2-2	TRBD2	CASGSTGLAGIVGELFF	TGTGCTAGTGGTTCGACAGGACTAGCGGGGATAGTCGGGGAGCTGTTTTTT
many	TRBV20-1	TRBJ1-5	NA	CSARRGLGYQPQHF	TGCAGTGCCCGGAGGGGTTTGGGGTATCAGCCCCAGCATTTT
NA	TRBV13	TRBJ2-2	TRBD2	CASSLEAGLSTGELFF	TGTGCCAGCAGCTTGGAAGCGGGATTGAGCACCGGGGAGCTGTTTTTT
many	TRBV11-2	TRBJ1-5	NA	CASSPIGVNQPQHF	TGTGCCAGCAGTCCGATCGGGGTCAATCAGCCCCAGCATTTT
many	TRBV5-1	TRBJ2-3	TRBD2	CASSPTLAGTTDTQYF	TGCGCCAGCAGCCCGACACTAGCGGGGACCACAGATACGCAGTATTTT
many	TRBV20-1	TRBJ2-5	NA	CSWRVLPETQYF	TGCAGTTGGAGGGTCCTTCCAGAGACCCAGTACTTC
NA	TRBV11-3	TRBJ2-2	TRBD2	CASSPRTSGRSGGELFF	TGTGCCAGCAGCCCCCGTACTAGCGGGAGGTCTGGCGGGGAGCTGTTTTTT
many	TRBV9	TRBJ2-7	NA	CASSGGERYEQYF	TGTGCCAGCAGCGGGGGGGAGCGCTACGAGCAGTACTTC
many	TRBV20-1	TRBJ1-2	NA	CSARDRTDYGYTF	TGCAGTGCTAGAGATAGAACTGACTATGGCTACACCTTC
NA	TRBV11-2	TRBJ2-1	TRBD2	CASSPASGPSGEQFF	TGTGCCAGCAGCCCCGCTAGCGGGCCGAGCGGGGAGCAGTTCTTC
many	TRBV28	TRBJ2-2	TRBD2	CASGLAGGLNTGELFF	TGTGCCAGTGGACTAGCGGGAGGCCTGAACACCGGGGAGCTGTTTTTT
many	TRBV12-3/TRBV12-4	TRBJ2-2	NA	CASRRTGNTGELFF	TGTGCCAGCAGGCGGACGGGGAACACCGGGGAGCTGTTTTTT
NA	TRBV5-5	TRBJ2-1	NA	CASSLGTGKNEQFF	TGTGCCAGCAGCTTGGGTACGGGCAAAAATGAGCAGTTCTTC
NA	TRBV29-1	TRBJ2-3	NA	CSVDPLESDTQYF	TGCAGCGTTGACCCACTAGAATCAGATACGCAGTATTTT
few	TRBV10-2	TRBJ2-3	TRBD2	CASSARTSPHTQYF	TGCGCCAGCAGTGCACGGACTAGCCCCCATACGCAGTATTTT
many	TRBV6-2/TRBV6-3	TRBJ1-5	TRBD1	CASSPGTGVQPQHF	TGTGCCAGCAGTCCGGGGACAGGGGTGCAGCCCCAGCATTTT